The 21 T cell receptor beta chains presented below share a single source sample, sequenced in a study of T cells in Graves' hyperthyroidism and ophthalmopathy. Amplification of TCR beta CDR3 regions was performed using RNA transcripts as template. First-round RT-PCR targeting the TCR CDR3 was performed with the HTBI primer set. TCRdb processed the multiplex PCR reads anew with MiXCR; each CDR3 protein has one entry. The repertoire holds approximately 740,000 distinct CDR3 sequences, around 15% seen once, with roughly 10% in the top ten. Sequencing was done on a sample of blood. These receptors all stem from a woman younger than 30 with Graves' hyperthyroidism.

V and J are TRBV10-3 and TRBJ2-3; 12 bases fit TRBD2. The CDR3 is 16 amino acids. Germline CDR1 ENHRY, CDR2 SYGVKD. The ends lost 3 bases at V and 5 bases at J; junction bases unmatched: 6. CDR3 nucleotide sequence: TGTGCCATCAGTGATGCTAGCGGGAGGGCCGTAGATACGCAGTATTTT. This sequence encodes CAISDASGRAVDTQYF.

This clonotype was detected many times. This chain joins TRBV3-1 and TRBJ1-4; D perhaps matches TRBD1 (5 bases). CDR1 and CDR2 from the germline V gene are LGHDT and YNNKEL (reference sequence). The CDR3 is 18 amino acids. With 5 bases removed from V and 0 bases from J, the gap between germline ends came to 19 bases. The CDR3 DNA sequence: TGTGCCAGCAGCATCCGGTCGAGGGGCCTTGCAACTAATGAAAAACTGTTTTTT. It encodes CASSIRSRGLATNEKLFF.

V is TRBV4-1 and J is TRBJ2-3; no reliable D call. The CDR3 covers 15 residues. V gave up 4 bases and J gave up 0 bases, with 11 bases separating them. CDR1 is MGHRA, CDR2 YSYEKL, per germline. The CDR3 spells CASSRGPSSTDTQYF. The DNA of the CDR3 is TGCGCCAGCAGCCGAGGACCCTCTAGCACAGATACGCAGTATTTT.

This clonotype was counted only a few times. This sequence joins TRBV12-5 and TRBJ1-2; 7 bases are a match to TRBD1. CDR1 is LGHNT and CDR2 is FRNRAP in the germline V gene. V was clipped by 4 bases and J by 8 bases; unmatched bases: 7. The CDR3 loop spans 13 amino acids. CDR3 sequence: CASGYGAGGGYTF. In DNA form, the CDR3 reads TGTGCTAGTGGTTACGGGGCAGGGGGAGGCTACACCTTC.

V and J are TRBV6-1 and TRBJ2-7; TRBD1 aligns across 11 bases. The CDR3 is 15 residues long. From germline, CDR1 is MNHNS and CDR2 SASEGT. With 6 bases clipped from V and 7 bases from J, the junction kept 11 bases outside the gene matches. CDR3 sequence reads: CASRQGQGALGEQYF. In DNA, the CDR3 is TGTGCCAGCAGACAAGGACAGGGGGCCCTCGGGGAGCAGTACTTC.

This clonotype came up a few times. The chain employs TRBV20-1 and TRBJ2-1, with 8 bases lining up with TRBD2. The CDR3 extends over 17 amino acids. Germline V CDR1 and CDR2: DFQATT, SNEGSKA (reference sequence). The junction had 10 bases not matched to a gene; V was cut back by 1 base and J by 2 bases. This CDR3 is CSARGLSGRFPYNEQFF. CDR3 bases: TGCAGTGCTAGAGGTTTAAGCGGGAGATTCCCCTACAATGAGCAGTTCTTC.

A few counts support this clonotype. The V gene is TRBV4-1, the J gene TRBJ2-5, with 8 bases lining up with TRBD1. Germline V CDR1 and CDR2: MGHRA, YSYEKL. After removal of 2 bases from V and 5 bases from J, the junction contained 10 bases not matched to a gene. The CDR3 loop spans 16 amino acids. Here the CDR3 reads CASSQPIGQGGETQYF. The CDR3 DNA is TGCGCCAGCAGCCAACCCATAGGACAGGGTGGGGAGACCCAGTACTTC.

This clonotype appeared a few times. The V and J genes are TRBV7-3 and TRBJ2-1; a possible D gene is TRBD2 (5 bases). The V gene's germline CDR1 is SGHTA and CDR2 FQGTGA. The CDR3 runs to 14 residues. The ends were cut back, 5 bases at V and 6 bases at J, with 14 bases in the middle. The CDR3 reads CASSRRSAGNEQFF. CDR3 bases: TGTGCCAGCAGCCGAAGGTCGGCGGGCAATGAGCAGTTCTTC.

The chain has TRBV20-1 and TRBJ2-7; D might be TRBD2 (6 bases). CDR1 and CDR2 (germline): DFQATT, SNEGSKA (reference sequence). The CDR3 has 14 amino acids. Trimming took 1 base from V and 0 from J, leaving 10 bases between them. CDR3 residues: CSARGGGTSYEQYF. The DNA of the CDR3 is TGCAGTGCTAGAGGGGGAGGCACCTCCTACGAGCAGTACTTC.

This clonotype was counted many times. The V call is TRBV6-1, the J call TRBJ2-3; 8 bases match TRBD2. With V trimmed by 6 bases and J by 7 bases, 12 bases remained unmatched. Germline loops: CDR1 MNHNS, CDR2 SASEGT. The CDR3 loop spans 15 amino acids. CDR3 bases: TGTGCCAGCAGCTACTTAAGCGGGAGATCTAATACGCAGTATTTT. Translating gives CASSYLSGRSNTQYF.

As for this clonotype: With a much larger clone just one base away, this may be a read error. This CDR3 is missing its conserved last phenylalanine or tryptophan, likely due to a read error. The V and J genes are TRBV24-1 and TRBJ2-1; 12 bases are shared with TRBD2. The length of the CDR3 is 23 residues. Germline assignment: CDR1 KGHDR and CDR2 SFDVKD. V shed 5 bases and J 1 base; nucleotides not matched to a gene: 23. Written as DNA, the CDR3 is TGTGCCACCAGTGCCTCCCCGACAGCGGGGGCTAGCGGGAGGGCCGGGTCCTACAATGAGCAGTTCCTC. Protein product: CATSASPTAGASGRAGSYNEQFL.

This clonotype occurred many times. The CDR3 loop is CASQDGGSYNEQFF. The CDR3 DNA is TGTGCCAGTCAGGACGGAGGCTCCTACAATGAGCAGTTCTTC. The chain recombines TRBV28 with TRBJ2-1, with D possibly being TRBD2 (5 bases). The CDR3 covers 14 residues. V dropped 9 bases and J dropped 0 bases, with 12 bases sitting between them. CDR1 and CDR2 (germline): MDHEN, SYDVKM. The full variable domain, with the rest looked up from reference TRBV28 and TRBJ2-1, is DVKVTQSSRYLVKRTGEKVFLECVQDMDHENMFWYRQDPGLGLRLIYFSYDVKMKEKGDIPEGYSVSREKKERFSLILESASTNQTSMYLCASQDGGSYNEQFFGPGTRLTVL.

This clonotype came up many times. The chain has TRBV12-3 or TRBV12-4 and TRBJ2-7, with D maybe TRBD1 (5 bases). This CDR3 spans 15 amino acids. Trimming removed 3 bases from V and 2 bases from J, with 14 bases in between. CDR3 nucleotides: TGTGCCAGCAGTTTTTCAGGGTTTGACCCCTACGAGCAGTACTTC. It codes for CASSFSGFDPYEQYF.

This clonotype was seen many times. The rearrangement links TRBV11-2 to TRBJ2-1, with TRBD2 matching 11 bases. With V trimmed by 0 bases and J by 2 bases, 9 bases remained unmatched. From germline, CDR1 is SGHAT and CDR2 FQNNGV. There are 19 residues in the CDR3. CDR3 in DNA: TGTGCCAGCAGCTTAGATCGGTCTAGCGGGAGGCCCACCTACAATGAGCAGTTCTTC. This gives the protein CASSLDRSSGRPTYNEQFF. The full variable domain, its missing parts supplied by reference TRBV11-2 and TRBJ2-1, is EAGVAQSPRYKIIEKRQSVAFWCNPISGHATLYWYQQILGQGPKLLIQFQNNGVVDDSQLPKDRFSAERLKGVDSTLKIQPAKLEDSAVYLCASSLDRSSGRPTYNEQFFGPGTRLTVL.

In its sample, this clonotype was seen many times. The chain combines TRBV3-1 with TRBJ2-7; 9 bases fit TRBD2. The J segment lost 4 bases and the V segment lost 4 bases, leaving 11 bases of the junction unmatched. CDR1 is LGHDT and CDR2 is YNNKEL in the germline V gene (reference sequence). The CDR3 is made up of 16 amino acids. The CDR3 DNA is TGTGCCAGCAGCCTCCGAACGAGGACTAGCGTATACGAGCAGTACTTC. It specifies CASSLRTRTSVYEQYF.

This clonotype was counted at least ten times. This CDR3 is CASSLARVSSYEQYF. In DNA form, the CDR3 reads TGTGCCAGCAGCTTAGCGCGGGTAAGCTCCTACGAGCAGTACTTC. The chain couples TRBV11-2 to TRBJ2-7, with a weak D call TRBD2 (5 bases). Germline V gene data show CDR1 as SGHAT and CDR2 as FQNNGV. V was pared by 1 base and J by 0 bases, with 10 bases between. This CDR3 contains 15 residues.

This clonotype occurred many times. This chain's CDR3 is CASSYPREFYGYTF. In nucleotides, the CDR3 is TGTGCCAGCAGTTACCCGCGGGAGTTCTATGGCTACACCTTC. The gene calls are TRBV6-2 or TRBV6-3 and TRBJ1-2; no clear D gene. The CDR3 consists of 14 residues. Germline CDR1 MNHEY, CDR2 SVGEGT. V was clipped by 2 bases and J by 4 bases, with 11 bases between them.

Ten or more counts support this clonotype. The chain has TRBV27 and TRBJ2-7; 7 bases align to TRBD2. The CDR3 contains 14 residues. Germline CDR1 is MNHEY and CDR2 is SMNVEV (reference sequence). Trimming removed 6 bases from V and 0 bases from J; junction bases left unmatched: 5. CDR3 loop: CASSLKRDSYEQYF. The CDR3, as DNA: TGTGCCAGCAGCTTGAAGCGGGACTCCTACGAGCAGTACTTC.

This chain links TRBV9 with TRBJ2-2; tentatively, D is TRBD2 (5 bases). Trimming pared 3 bases from V and 3 bases from J, leaving 6 bases between. CDR1 is SGDLS and CDR2 is YYNGEE in the germline V gene. The CDR3 contains 13 residues. CDR3 protein: CASSAGDTGELFF. Here the CDR3 DNA reads TGTGCCAGCAGCGCCGGGGACACCGGGGAGCTGTTTTTT. Full variable domain (remainder filled in from reference TRBV9 and TRBJ2-2): DSGVTQTPKHLITATGQRVTLRCSPRSGDLSVYWYQQSLDQGLQFLIQYYNGEERAKGNILERFSAQQFPDLHSELNLSSLELGDSALYFCASSAGDTGELFFGEGSRLTVL.

J is TRBJ2-1 and V is TRBV29-1; 9 bases line up with TRBD2. Trimming at V came to 0 bases and at J to 9 bases, leaving 15 bases not matched to a gene. The CDR3 sequence is 17 residues long. Germline V gene data show CDR1 as SQVTM and CDR2 as ANQGSEA. In DNA, the CDR3 is TGCAGCGTTGAAGATCTCTATAGCGGGAGCTTTATCGTTGAGCAGTTCTTC. Amino acid sequence: CSVEDLYSGSFIVEQFF.

There are many counts of this clonotype. The rearrangement joins TRBV3-1 to TRBJ2-1; 8 bases are a match to TRBD2. This CDR3 spans 16 amino acids. The ends lost 0 bases at V and 7 bases at J; junction bases unmatched: 8. Per the germline V gene, CDR1 is LGHDT and CDR2 is YNNKEL (reference sequence). Here the CDR3 reads CASSQEVSGRRNEQFF. CDR3 DNA: TGTGCCAGCAGCCAAGAAGTCAGCGGGAGACGGAATGAGCAGTTCTTC.